The 29 T cell receptor beta chains reported below all come from one sample, sequenced in a study of identical twins. TCRdb called the 5' RACE reads again in MiXCR, with one record for every CDR3 protein. This sample has hundreds of thousands of distinct CDR3 sequences, with roughly 7.1% found just once. This sample was shared with a second study, whose subject was yellow fever vaccine responses in identical twins.

The sequencing sample was made of PBMCs. All receptors come from a woman between 18 and 29 years old in good health.

CDR3 residues: CASSQNMGRPTEAFF. CDR3 bases: TGTGCCAGCAGCCAAAATATGGGGAGACCCACTGAAGCTTTCTTT. This chain uses TRBV3-1 with TRBJ1-1, with D unclear. The germline CDR1 and CDR2 sequences are LGHDT and YNNKEL (reference sequence). The CDR3 is 15 amino acids. The V end lost 2 bases, the J end lost 4 bases, and 14 bases lay between the germline ends.

This clonotype was seen repeatedly, ten times or more. The rearrangement links TRBV12-3 or TRBV12-4 to TRBJ1-2; 7 nucleotides match TRBD1. This CDR3 is 15 amino acids long. V was pared by 6 bases and J by 4 bases, with 11 bases of the junction left unmatched. The CDR3 coding sequence is TGTGCCAGCAGCGACCACAGGGGCCCACTCTATGGCTACACCTTC. Translated, it gives CASSDHRGPLYGYTF.

CDR3 amino acids: CATSDLLARDTDTQYF. The DNA of the CDR3 is TGTGCCACCAGTGACCTGCTAGCACGGGACACAGATACGCAGTATTTT. The chain employs TRBV24-1 and TRBJ2-3, with TRBD2 as a possible D gene (5 bases). Trimming cost V 4 bases and J 2 bases, with 15 bases left between them. This CDR3 comprises 16 residues. Germline V gene lookup returns CDR1 KGHDR and CDR2 SFDVKD.

The genes are TRBV20-1 and TRBJ2-3; 12 bases fit TRBD2. The length of the CDR3 is 17 residues. Germline values: CDR1 DFQATT, CDR2 SNEGSKA (reference sequence). The J segment lost 5 bases and the V segment lost 2 bases, leaving 11 bases of the junction unmatched. CDR3 sequence reads: CSARSGTSGWLEDTQYF. DNA of the CDR3: TGCAGTGCTAGATCGGGGACTAGCGGGTGGTTGGAAGATACGCAGTATTTT.

This clonotype occurred a few times. The CDR3 is CATSRATSGALLEGTQYF. The CDR3, as DNA: TGTGCCACCAGCAGAGCCACTAGCGGAGCTCTCCTGGAGGGGACCCAGTACTTC. J is TRBJ2-5 and V is TRBV15; 8 bases align to TRBD2. This CDR3 has 18 amino acids. The germline gives CDR1 LNHNV, CDR2 YYDKDF (reference sequence). V gave up 1 base and J gave up 7 bases; unmatched junction bases: 17.

V usage is TRBV20-1 and J usage is TRBJ2-1, with TRBD2 identical over 8 bases. This CDR3 has 15 residues. Germline loops: CDR1 DFQATT, CDR2 SNEGSKA (reference sequence). The V gene end was trimmed by 1 base and the J gene end by 9 bases; junction bases not matched to a gene: 11. The CDR3 reads CSARGQRGGQGEQFF. In DNA, the CDR3 is TGCAGTGCTAGAGGGCAACGGGGGGGCCAGGGTGAGCAGTTCTTC.

The chain employs TRBV4-2 and TRBJ1-2; unclear D gene. The V and J ends lost 4 bases and 4 bases respectively, with 19 bases between them. The CDR3 contains 16 residues. Germline CDR1 is LGHNA and CDR2 is YNFKEQ. CDR3 nucleotides: TGTGCCAGCAGCCCAAGTCCCCGCGACGTAACCTATGGCTACACCTTC. It translates to CASSPSPRDVTYGYTF.

This clonotype was detected many times. The chain uses TRBV24-1 and TRBJ2-1; D not resolved. Trimming stripped 0 bases from V and 8 bases from J, with 1 base between. The CDR3 is 11 amino acids. Germline-derived CDR1 and CDR2 are KGHDR and SFDVKD. For the CDR3, the DNA is TGTGCCACCAGTGATTTGGATGAGCAGTTCTTC. It is translated as CATSDLDEQFF.

This clonotype turned up a few times. This chain links TRBV7-2 with TRBJ1-4; 7 bases are a match to TRBD1. V lost 5 bases and J lost 8; bases outside the gene matches: 17. The CDR3 is 17 amino acids. The germline V gene encodes CDR1 SGHTA and CDR2 FQGNSA. DNA for the CDR3: TGTGCCAGCAGCCTCACCTCCCACAGGGGTGGCGGAGAAAAACTGTTTTTT. Translation: CASSLTSHRGGGEKLFF. Drawing the rest from reference TRBV7-2 and TRBJ1-4, the complete variable domain is GAGVSQSPSNKVTEKGKDVELRCDPISGHTALYWYRQSLGQGLEFLIYFQGNSAPDKSGLPSDRFSAERTGGSVSTLTIQRTQQEDSAVYLCASSLTSHRGGGEKLFFGSGTQLSVL.

The chain links TRBV15 to TRBJ2-4; D is undetermined. The CDR3 length is 12 residues. The germline CDR1 and CDR2 sequences are LNHNV and YYDKDF (reference sequence). Trimming pared 4 bases from V and 13 bases from J, leaving 14 bases between. CDR3: CATSKESTTQYF. The CDR3 DNA is TGTGCCACCAGCAAAGAGTCAACAACACAGTACTTC.

The V call is TRBV20-1, the J call TRBJ1-5; D gene ambiguous. The CDR3 is 12 amino acids. Germline V gene data show CDR1 as DFQATT and CDR2 as SNEGSKA (reference sequence). V lost 4 bases to trimming and J lost 0 bases, with 4 bases between them. This chain's CDR3 is CSAKVSNQPQHF. The CDR3 region has the DNA TGCAGTGCTAAGGTTAGCAATCAGCCCCAGCATTTT.

This clonotype was observed a few times. The chain combines TRBV19 with TRBJ2-3; 7 nucleotides align to TRBD2. V shed 7 bases, J shed 4 bases, and the junction held 11 bases outside the gene matches. Germline V gene lookup returns CDR1 LNHDA and CDR2 SQIVND (reference sequence). The CDR3 runs to 15 residues. This chain's CDR3 is CASKAGEGEADTQYF. The CDR3 DNA follows: TGTGCCAGTAAGGCTGGGGAGGGAGAAGCAGATACGCAGTATTTT. The variable domain in full, completed from reference TRBV19 and TRBJ2-3, reads DGGITQSPKYLFRKEGQNVTLSCEQNLNHDAMYWYRQDPGQGLRLIYYSQIVNDFQKGDIAEGYSVSREKKESFPLTVTSAQKNPTAFYLCASKAGEGEADTQYFGPGTRLTVL.

A few counts support this clonotype. This chain links TRBV12-3 or TRBV12-4 with TRBJ2-4; the match to TRBD1 covers 7 bases. This CDR3 has 16 residues. With 6 bases clipped from V and 9 bases from J, the junction kept 17 bases outside the gene matches. The CDR3 loop reads CASSQPRGTDWGIQYF. DNA for the CDR3: TGTGCCAGCAGCCAACCAAGAGGGACAGATTGGGGCATTCAGTACTTC.

This clonotype has ten or more counts. V gene TRBV28 combines with J gene TRBJ1-3; 9 bases are shared with TRBD1. The CDR3 is made up of 15 amino acids. Germline trimming cut 5 bases from V and 4 bases from J; bases unmatched to any gene: 6. Germline V gene sequence: CDR1 MDHEN, CDR2 SYDVKM. The CDR3 DNA is TGTGCCAGCAGTCTACAGGGGGCGAGGGGAAACACCATATATTTT. Translated, it gives CASSLQGARGNTIYF.

This clonotype was counted only a few times. The genes are TRBV19 and TRBJ1-1; 7 nucleotides match TRBD1. This CDR3 region has 12 residues. V lost 4 bases, J lost 11 bases, and 7 bases stayed unmatched. Germline values: CDR1 LNHDA, CDR2 SQIVND (reference sequence). CDR3 region: CASSRQGGHAFF. The CDR3, as DNA: TGTGCCAGTAGTAGACAGGGAGGACACGCTTTCTTT.

This clonotype was seen many times. CDR3 nucleotides: TGCGCCAGCAGCTTGGAAGGGGCCCCTCGCACAGATACGCAGTATTTT. The encoded protein is CASSLEGAPRTDTQYF. The genes are TRBV5-1 and TRBJ2-3, with D perhaps matching TRBD1 (5 bases). Trimming took 0 bases from V and 1 from J, leaving 12 bases between them. This CDR3 has 16 amino acids. Germline V gene lookup returns CDR1 SGHRS and CDR2 YFSETQ.

This clonotype has just a few counts. The chain combines TRBV6-5 with TRBJ2-1; 9 bases are shared with TRBD2. The germline gives CDR1 MNHEY, CDR2 SVGAGI. The CDR3 runs 15 residues. V shed 2 bases and J 10 bases; nucleotides not matched to a gene: 9. As DNA, the CDR3 is TGTGCCAGCAGTTACGGAGCGACTAGCGGTGGGGAGCAGTTCTTC. Its translation is CASSYGATSGGEQFF.

Ten or more counts support this clonotype. In nucleotides, the CDR3 is TGTGCCAGCAGCGACTCCGGATATGGCTACACCTTC. Protein product: CASSDSGYGYTF. The J gene is TRBJ1-2, the V gene TRBV6-5; no clear D. CDR1 and CDR2 from the germline V gene are MNHEY and SVGAGI. This CDR3 region has 12 residues. Trimming removed 6 bases at V and 5 bases at J, with 10 bases between.

This clonotype has more than one count but fewer than ten. The chain joins TRBV12-5 to TRBJ2-1, with 7 bases matching TRBD2. The J segment lost 7 bases and the V segment lost 0 bases, leaving 9 bases of the junction unmatched. This CDR3 region has 16 residues. Germline assignment: CDR1 LGHNT and CDR2 FRNRAP. DNA of the CDR3: TGTGCTAGTGGTTTGGTGATAGGACTAGGTTGGAATGAGCAGTTCTTC. Translating gives CASGLVIGLGWNEQFF.

The table lists this clonotype with many counts. The V gene is TRBV20-1, the J gene TRBJ2-2; 10 bases are shared with TRBD2. The CDR3 has 15 residues. CDR1 is DFQATT, CDR2 SNEGSKA, per germline (reference sequence). V gave up 3 bases and J gave up 1 base; unmatched junction bases: 2. The CDR3 protein is CSASPSGRNTGELFF. The CDR3 DNA follows: TGCAGTGCTAGTCCTAGCGGGAGGAACACCGGGGAGCTGTTTTTT.

This sequence joins TRBV10-3 and TRBJ2-3; D remains ambiguous. CDR1 is ENHRY and CDR2 is SYGVKD in the germline V gene. The CDR3 totals 13 residues. V was shortened by 5 bases and J by 3 bases, with 9 bases between the two germline ends. The CDR3 loop is CAISTSRTDTQYF. CDR3 bases: TGTGCCATCAGTACCAGCCGAACAGATACGCAGTATTTT.

The chain has TRBV12-3 or TRBV12-4 and TRBJ2-7, with D unresolved. The CDR3 loop spans 15 amino acids. V shed 2 bases and J shed 3 bases, with 14 bases lying between them. In nucleotides, the CDR3 is TGTGCCAGCAGTTTATCTCTGGGCGGTCGCTACGAGCAGTACTTC. It yields the protein CASSLSLGGRYEQYF.

This clonotype was seen many times. The V gene is TRBV6-2 or TRBV6-3, the J gene TRBJ2-3, with D perhaps matching TRBD2 (6 bases). This CDR3 is built from 16 residues. Germline values: CDR1 MNHEY, CDR2 SVGEGT. Trimming pared 4 bases from V and 1 base from J, leaving 15 bases between. CDR3 amino acids: CASSSPTGSGTDTQYF. The CDR3 nucleotides read TGTGCCAGCAGTTCCCCCACCGGGAGCGGCACAGATACGCAGTATTTT.

In its sample, this clonotype was seen many times. CDR3 DNA: TGTGCCAGCAGTGAACCAGACAGCGACGACTCCTACAATGAGCAGTTCTTC. It yields the protein CASSEPDSDDSYNEQFF. J is TRBJ2-1 and V is TRBV2; D is possibly TRBD1 (5 bases). The germline gives CDR1 SNHLY, CDR2 FYNNEI. This CDR3 spans 17 amino acids. Trimming stripped 2 bases from V and 0 bases from J, with 14 bases between.

This clonotype was detected a few times. The V and J genes are TRBV12-3 or TRBV12-4 and TRBJ2-1; 9 bases line up with TRBD2. J lost 10 bases, V lost 1 base, and 11 bases had no gene match. The CDR3 contains 16 residues. The CDR3 loop is CASSLESGRKREEQFF. The DNA for the CDR3 is TGTGCCAGCAGTTTAGAGAGCGGGAGGAAGAGAGAAGAGCAGTTCTTC.

This clonotype was observed a single time. The genes are TRBV20-1 and TRBJ1-5; D might be TRBD1 (5 bases). V was clipped by 5 bases and J by 4 bases, with 15 bases between them. There are 14 residues in the CDR3. CDR1 DFQATT and CDR2 SNEGSKA come from the germline V gene (reference sequence). CDR3 DNA sequence: TGCAGTGCTCCTGGGACCGTCGATAATCAGCCCCAGCATTTT. This encodes CSAPGTVDNQPQHF.

Only a few counts were recorded for this clonotype. The chain uses TRBV11-2 and TRBJ2-5; D is unresolved. Trimming took 0 bases from V and 7 from J, leaving 12 bases between them. The CDR3 covers 14 residues. CDR1 and CDR2 (germline): SGHAT, FQNNGV. The CDR3 sequence: CASSLDLDLATQYF. The CDR3 region has the DNA TGTGCCAGCAGCTTAGATCTGGACCTGGCGACCCAGTACTTC.

A word on this clonotype: This sequence may be a read error, since a much larger clone differs from it by one base. The chain couples TRBV12-3 or TRBV12-4 to TRBJ2-2, with 7 nucleotides matching TRBD1. The CDR3 totals 19 residues. CDR3 DNA sequence: TGTGCCAGCTGTTTAGGTTGGGGGTTGGGACAGACGAACACCGGGGAGCTGTTTTTT. This encodes CASCLGWGLGQTNTGELFF.

This clonotype was seen only a few times. The rearrangement joins TRBV10-3 to TRBJ1-1; 7 nucleotides align to TRBD1. Germline V gene lookup returns CDR1 ENHRY and CDR2 SYGVKD. V shed 7 bases and J 5 bases; nucleotides not matched to a gene: 10. The CDR3 runs to 14 residues. The chain's CDR3 is CAIKETGSRTEAFF. The CDR3 DNA reads TGTGCCATCAAAGAGACAGGGTCGAGGACTGAAGCTTTCTTT.